These 23 T cell receptor beta chains were sequenced from one sample in a study of blood T cells in healthy people across ages. PCR was performed a second time for about 7 to 11 cycles using a sample-barcoded 5' primer and a J-beta primer mix. TCRdb recomputed calls from the 5' RACE reads with MiXCR, one row per CDR3 protein. Of around 1.7 million distinct CDR3 sequences detected, roughly 30% appear once; the ten largest clones hold roughly 8.2%. Sequences were obtained from blood. Receptors originate from a woman under 40 in good health.

This clonotype was picked up many times. The chain recombines TRBV12-3 or TRBV12-4 with TRBJ2-7; TRBD2 is a possible D gene (6 bases). CDR3 length: 14 amino acids. V was shortened by 7 bases and J by 0 bases, with 13 bases between the two germline ends. The CDR3 loop reads CASISSGRSYEQYF. CDR3 DNA: TGTGCCAGCATCTCGAGCGGGCGCTCCTACGAGCAGTACTTC.

This clonotype was recorded a few times. A much more abundant neighbour one base away suggests this may be a read error. The rearrangement links TRBV29-1 to TRBJ2-7; 11 bases are a match to TRBD1. The CDR3 is 13 residues long. From germline, CDR1 is SQVTM and CDR2 ANQGSEA. Written as DNA, the CDR3 is TGCGGCGTGTGGACAGGGGGCAAAAACGAGCAGTACTTC. It codes for CGVWTGGKNEQYF.

This clonotype was seen more than once but under ten times. This sequence joins TRBV20-1 and TRBJ1-5; D call uncertain. CDR3 length: 15 amino acids. The germline V gene has CDR1 DFQATT and CDR2 SNEGSKA (reference sequence). V lost 3 bases and J 0 bases, leaving 12 bases between the germline ends. CDR3 protein: CSASHSSNSNQPQHF. The CDR3 DNA sequence: TGCAGTGCTAGTCATTCCAGCAATAGCAATCAGCCCCAGCATTTT.

This rearrangement joins TRBV6-5 to TRBJ2-3; possibly TRBD2 for D (5 bases). The germline CDR1 and CDR2 sequences are MNHEY and SVGAGI. CDR3 length equals 15 residues. V was pared by 2 bases and J by 0 bases, with 9 bases between. The CDR3 is CASSYGLASTDTQYF. The DNA of the CDR3 is TGTGCCAGCAGTTACGGGCTAGCTAGCACAGATACGCAGTATTTT.

This clonotype was counted ten times or more. V gene TRBV29-1 combines with J gene TRBJ2-1; TRBD1 matches at 11 bases. CDR3 length: 18 residues. J lost 5 bases, V lost 7 bases, and 19 bases had no gene match. The V gene's germline CDR1 is SQVTM and CDR2 ANQGSEA. The CDR3 region has the DNA TGCAGCGCCACCCGGGACAGGGGGGATCTAGCGGGGAACAATGAGCAGTTCTTC. It codes for CSATRDRGDLAGNNEQFF.

This sequence joins TRBV4-3 and TRBJ1-4, with a weak D call TRBD1 (5 bases). The CDR3 spans 16 residues. The ends were cut back, 3 bases at V and 4 bases at J, with 15 bases in the middle. Germline V gene lookup returns CDR1 LGHNA and CDR2 YSLEER. The CDR3 reads CASSQGVGRYNEKLFF. Written as DNA, the CDR3 is TGCGCCAGCAGCCAGGGGGTCGGCCGTTATAATGAAAAACTGTTTTTT.

This clonotype has a handful of counts. The CDR3, as DNA: TGTGCCAGCATGGACGGCGGGAGGGTCGGCGATACGCAGTATTTT. It specifies CASMDGGRVGDTQYF. The V and J genes are TRBV12-3 or TRBV12-4 and TRBJ2-3; 9 positions match TRBD2. V shed 7 bases, J shed 6 bases, and the junction held 11 bases outside the gene matches. The CDR3 is 15 residues long.

The chain uses TRBV4-2 and TRBJ2-7; 12 positions agree with TRBD2. The V and J ends lost 3 bases and 2 bases, in that order; junction bases with no gene match: 5. Germline values: CDR1 LGHNA, CDR2 YNFKEQ. The CDR3 extends over 16 amino acids. CDR3 protein: CASSQDTSGGTYEQYF. The CDR3 DNA follows: TGTGCCAGCAGCCAGGATACTAGCGGGGGGACCTACGAGCAGTACTTC.

A note on this clonotype: Since a much larger clone is just one base distant, this may be a read error. This sequence joins TRBV20-1 and TRBJ2-1; D remains unclear. Germline V gene lookup returns CDR1 DFQATT and CDR2 SNEGSKA (reference sequence). The CDR3 runs 15 residues. CDR3 nucleotides: TGCAGTGCTAGAGATCTGGCAAGCTCCTACAATCAGCAGTTCTTC. Translated: CSARDLASSYNQQFF.

This clonotype came up many times. The J gene is TRBJ1-4, the V gene TRBV20-1; D is possibly TRBD1 (5 bases). Per germline, CDR1 DFQATT and CDR2 SNEGSKA (reference sequence). Trimming left V 8 bases short and J 0 bases short, with 7 bases between. The CDR3 spans 12 residues. CDR3 DNA: TGCAGTCCAGGGACAACTAATGAAAAACTGTTTTTT. Amino acids: CSPGTTNEKLFF.

The rearrangement joins TRBV7-2 to TRBJ1-2; D gene unclear. V lost 0 bases and J lost 7, with 9 bases in between. CDR1 and CDR2 (germline): SGHTA, FQGNSA. The CDR3 spans 13 residues. CDR3 sequence: CASSLASGVGYTF. CDR3 coding DNA: TGTGCCAGCAGCTTAGCCTCTGGTGTTGGCTACACCTTC.

As regards this clonotype: This clone may be a read error of a much larger clone one base away. The J gene is TRBJ2-5, the V gene TRBV5-1; D remains ambiguous. The CDR3 spans 15 residues. Per the germline V gene, CDR1 is SGHRS and CDR2 is YFSETQ. CDR3 amino acids: CASSPSNVPGETKYF. CDR3 coding DNA: TGCGCCAGCAGCCCGTCCAACGTTCCCGGAGAGACCAAGTACTTC. The full variable domain, completed using reference TRBV5-1 and TRBJ2-5, is KAGVTQTPRYLIKTRGQQVTLSCSPISGHRSVSWYQQTPGQGLQFLFEYFSETQRNKGNFPGRFSGRQFSNSRSEMNVSTLELGDSALYLCASSPSNVPGETKYFGPGTRLLVL.

Of note for this clonotype: A much larger clone differs from this one at a single base, so this may be a read error. V is TRBV14 and J is TRBJ2-3; D is unresolved. The germline CDR1 and CDR2 sequences are SGHDN and FVKESK. The CDR3 totals 12 residues. The ends were cut back, 3 bases at V and 4 bases at J, with 5 bases in the middle. DNA of the CDR3: TGTGCCAGCAGCCACATCCCAGATACGCAGTATTTT. Protein product: CASSHIPDTQYF.

On this clonotype: A much larger clone sits a single nucleotide away, making a read error possible. The chain has TRBV20-1 and TRBJ2-7, with 8 bases identical to TRBD2. The better agreement between TRBJ2-5 and the DNA end casts doubt on the J call. CDR1 and CDR2 (germline): DFQATT, SNEGSKA (reference sequence). CDR3 length: 16 amino acids. The CDR3 DNA sequence: TGCGGTGCGCTGCTAGCGGGTCTGACGACGCGAGAGACCCAGTACTTC. This translates into CGALLAGLTTRETQYF.

The rearrangement uses TRBV9 and TRBJ2-3; D may be TRBD1 or TRBD2 (5 bases each). This CDR3 contains 14 residues. The germline gives CDR1 SGDLS, CDR2 YYNGEE. V was pared by 2 bases and J by 6 bases, with 13 bases between. The CDR3, as DNA: TGTGCCAGCAGCGTGGGGCCACTAGAGGATACGCAGTATTTT. Translated, it gives CASSVGPLEDTQYF.

The rearrangement uses TRBV7-2 and TRBJ1-2; the match to TRBD1 covers 9 bases. V trimming: 6 bases; J trimming: 0 bases; junction bases outside the gene matches: 14. The length of the CDR3 is 18 residues. Germline V CDR1 and CDR2: SGHTA, FQGNSA. CDR3 DNA: TGTGCCAGCAGTCGAACGGGACAGGGATCGCTTGCTAACTATGGCTACACCTTC. Amino acid sequence: CASSRTGQGSLANYGYTF.

The rearrangement uses TRBV12-3 or TRBV12-4 and TRBJ2-2, with no clear D. This CDR3 has 15 residues. Trimming stripped 3 bases from V and 0 bases from J, with 8 bases between. CDR3 region: CASSFERANTGELFF. The CDR3 nucleotides read TGTGCCAGCAGTTTCGAGCGCGCGAACACCGGGGAGCTGTTTTTT.

This clonotype was counted at least ten times. This sequence joins TRBV6-2 or TRBV6-3 and TRBJ2-4; 8 nucleotides match TRBD2. CDR3 length equals 16 residues. CDR1 and CDR2 from the germline V gene are MNHEY and SVGEGT. J was trimmed by 1 base and V by 8 bases; bases with no gene match: 10. The CDR3 region is CASGDLAGIAKNIQYF. CDR3 nucleotides: TGTGCCAGCGGAGACTTAGCGGGAATTGCCAAAAACATTCAGTACTTC.

The CDR3 coding sequence is TGTGCCAGCAGTTTAACGGCAGGCCTTAGCAATCAGCCCCAGCATTTT. Amino acids: CASSLTAGLSNQPQHF. The J gene is TRBJ1-5, the V gene TRBV12-3 or TRBV12-4; D gene ambiguous. V was pared by 2 bases and J by 0 bases, with 11 bases between. The CDR3 contains 16 residues.

The rearrangement joins TRBV2 to TRBJ2-4; D might be TRBD1 or TRBD2, each matching 5 bases. The last part of the DNA fits TRBJ2-5 better; the J call may be wrong. The CDR3 consists of 13 residues. CDR1 is SNHLY and CDR2 is FYNNEI in the germline V gene. The CDR3 DNA follows: TGTGCCAGCAGGAGGGGAATACAAGAGACCCAGTACTTC. Translation: CASRRGIQETQYF.

This clonotype was counted only a few times. The genes are TRBV3-1 and TRBJ1-2; TRBD1 matches at 7 bases. Germline-derived CDR1 and CDR2 are LGHDT and YNNKEL (reference sequence). V lost 3 bases to trimming and J lost 10 bases; unmatched junction nucleotides: 8. The CDR3 totals 13 residues. The CDR3 loop reads CASSQDRTGDYTF. The CDR3 nucleotides are TGTGCCAGCAGCCAGGACAGGACGGGGGACTACACCTTC.

The rearrangement joins TRBV4-1 to TRBJ1-2; D may be TRBD1 (6 bases). The germline gives CDR1 MGHRA, CDR2 YSYEKL. The CDR3 runs to 17 residues. V dropped 0 bases and J dropped 7 bases, with 21 bases sitting between them. The CDR3 nucleotides read TGCGCCAGCAGCCAAGACTGGGCGGGGGGGGACACTATTGGCTACACCTTC. It translates to CASSQDWAGGDTIGYTF.

This rearrangement joins TRBV19 to TRBJ1-6; the D is unclear. Trimming left V 5 bases short and J 6 bases short, with 14 bases between. Germline V gene lookup returns CDR1 LNHDA and CDR2 SQIVND (reference sequence). The CDR3 is 15 amino acids. The CDR3 protein is CASSATSGPNSPLHF. The DNA for the CDR3 is TGTGCCAGTAGTGCCACCAGCGGCCCTAATTCACCCCTCCACTTT. The whole variable domain, remainder taken from reference TRBV19 and TRBJ1-6, is DGGITQSPKYLFRKEGQNVTLSCEQNLNHDAMYWYRQDPGQGLRLIYYSQIVNDFQKGDIAEGYSVSREKKESFPLTVTSAQKNPTAFYLCASSATSGPNSPLHFGNGTRLTVT.